This passage covers 2 T cell receptor beta chains from one sample sequenced in a study of PD-1 blockade in mismatch repair-deficient tumors. Assay used: immunoSEQ multiplex PCR; TCRdb lists only in-frame clones, some missing. Of tens of thousands of clones in the sample, 80% to 90% were seen once. The material sequenced was peripheral blood, taken 44 weeks after starting pembrolizumab. The source of these receptors is an adult with mismatch repair-deficient cancer.

The genes are TRBV6-1 and TRBJ2-7; D gene uncertain. The CDR3 has 11 residues. CDR1 MNHNS and CDR2 SASEGT come from the germline V gene. Deletions cut 6 bases from V and 6 bases from J, with 9 bases between. CDR3 sequence: CASSYVGEQYF. In DNA, the CDR3 is TGTGCCAGCAGCTACGTGGGCGAGCAGTACTTC.

The chain employs TRBV11-3 and TRBJ2-7; 7 bases agree with TRBD2. With V trimmed by 0 bases and J by 3 bases, 2 bases remained unmatched. The CDR3 is made up of 14 amino acids. Germline-derived CDR1 and CDR2 are SGHNT and YENEEA. CDR3 bases: TGTGCCAGCAGCTTAGATGGGGGGGACTACGAGCAGTACTTC. It encodes CASSLDGGDYEQYF.